This T cell receptor beta chain was sequenced during a study of Ad26.COV2.S vaccination and SARS-CoV-2 variants (dated by TCRdb to about 2021). Background for the entire study: Vaccine-arm donors were drawn from COV1001, a multicentre, randomized, double-blind, placebo-controlled phase I-IIa trial of Ad26.COV2.S in healthy adults. Participants in the trial were split at random into five groups of five each, receiving low-dose or high-dose Ad26.COV2.S once or twice, or else placebo on both occasions. The TCR-sequenced set comprised approximately 30 samples: around 20 Ad26.COV2.S vaccine recipients, 5 placebo recipients and 8 SARS-CoV-2 convalescent individuals. Sequencing of the TCRbeta repertoire served to evaluate the specificity and breadth of SARS-CoV-2-reactive T cell receptors following Ad26.COV2.S vaccination. Blinding of investigators to trial group allocation was maintained during experiments and outcome assessment. Dosing of Ad26.COV2.S was intramuscular, at either 5x10^10 or 1x10^11 viral particles, delivered as one shot or as two shots spaced 56 days apart. Overall results and qualifications from the work: It was noted by the authors that total T cell responses may have been underestimated by the TCR breadth and depth analyses. Comparable non-spike TCR breadth was observed between vaccine and placebo recipients, consistent with only spike being contained in the vaccine. The study was not powered to compare responses between vaccine doses or regimens. Ad26.COV2.S recipients had higher spike-specific TCR breadth than placebo recipients (P = 0.0014). After vaccination, substantial breadth of spike-specific CD8+ and CD4+ T cell responses was reported.

The treatment or condition tag for this specimen amounts to: some 20 received Ad26.COV2.S at low or high dose, single or two shots; roughly 5 received placebo; per-sample allocation not given. Repertoires of vaccine and placebo recipients were sequenced from samples collected on day 63 after the first injection. In Cohort 1b, about 25 adults aged 18-55 years were enrolled at a single site in Boston, USA, between 29 July and 7 August 2020. As a vaccine, Ad26.COV2.S was a replication-incompetent adenovirus type 26 vector that expressed a prefusion-stabilized SARS-CoV-2 spike protein derived from the original Wuhan strain. A note on this clone: Its recognized antigen is unknown. Nothing much larger sits one base from this clone, and base qualities are not available.

The immunoSEQ Assay was the method used to sequence TCRbeta CDR3 regions. After extraction, genomic DNA underwent amplification by bias-controlled multiplex PCR, followed by high-throughput sequencing. As for the authors' bioinformatics: To quantify the absolute abundance of each unique TCRbeta CDR3 region, sequences were collapsed and filtered. T cell fraction was estimated by normalizing TCRbeta template counts to usable DNA, which was measured by amplifying reference genes present in all nucleated cells. Repertoire TCRs were annotated as SARS-CoV-2-specific when V gene, CDR3 amino acid sequence and J gene were exactly matched to a known reactive TCR set. The reference SARS-CoV-2 TCR set came from MIRA and was filtered for enrichment in COVID-19-positive ImmuneCODE repertoires, removing public or cross-reactive TCRs. Using the MIRA antigens, annotated TCRs were further analysed by specific ORF or by position within an ORF. Breadth was defined as the number of annotated unique rearrangements divided by the total number of unique productive rearrangements, and depth was defined as the summed frequency of the annotated unique rearrangements. Two-sided Wilcoxon rank-sum tests were applied when comparing TCR breadth between groups. TCRdb took over this immuneACCESS table, retaining in-frame rearrangements with V and J assigned. Such tables are incomplete; in checked studies, under half of the missing clones stem from an unresolved V gene, and the remainder is unexplained. V, J and clone size derive from that table, while D and trimming were established from the DNA sequence. This sample gives 500,000 or so clones in total; roughly 87% of them show up just once. The ten largest clones represent roughly 2.5% of the sample.

The CDR3 numbers 14 residues from cysteine through valine. The sequence is cut down to CDR3 DNA, 42 bases in frame from base 1. The sequencing here drew on peripheral blood, taken in a trial of Ad26.COV2.S vaccine versus placebo. The origin of this receptor is a person between 18 and 59 years old who received the Ad26.COV2.S COVID-19 vaccine or a placebo. The chain is made from TRBV21-1 and TRBJ2-7; the table gives TRBD2 as D, unverified against the DNA. TRBV21-1 is shown as a pseudogene. Read as DNA, the sequence is TGTGCCAGCAGCAGAACGGGGAGCTCCTACGAGCAGTACGTC. It encodes CASSRTGSSYEQYV.